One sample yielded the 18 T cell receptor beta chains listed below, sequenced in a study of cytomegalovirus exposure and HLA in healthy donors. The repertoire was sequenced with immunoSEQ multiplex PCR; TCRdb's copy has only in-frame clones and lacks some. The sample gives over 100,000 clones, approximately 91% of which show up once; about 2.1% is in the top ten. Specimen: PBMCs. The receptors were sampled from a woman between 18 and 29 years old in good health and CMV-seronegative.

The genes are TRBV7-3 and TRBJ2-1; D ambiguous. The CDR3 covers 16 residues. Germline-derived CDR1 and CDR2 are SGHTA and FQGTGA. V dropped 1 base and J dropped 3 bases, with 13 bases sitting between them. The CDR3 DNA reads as TGTGCCAGCAGCTTAATGCTAGAGGCCCGCTACAATGAGCAGTTCTTC. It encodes CASSLMLEARYNEQFF.

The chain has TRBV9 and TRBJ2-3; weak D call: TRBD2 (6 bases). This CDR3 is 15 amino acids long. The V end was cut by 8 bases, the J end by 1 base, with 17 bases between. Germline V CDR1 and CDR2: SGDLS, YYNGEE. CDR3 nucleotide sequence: TGTGCCAGTACCCCAGGCGGGGCGGGCACAGATACGCAGTATTTT. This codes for CASTPGGAGTDTQYF.

The CDR3 bases are TGTGCCAGCAGTTTGTTAGGGAGAGCAGATACGCAGTATTTT. Protein product: CASSLLGRADTQYF. The V and J genes are TRBV27 and TRBJ2-3; D is perhaps TRBD2 (5 bases). The CDR3 runs to 14 residues. Trimming took 3 bases from V and 4 from J, leaving 11 bases between them. CDR1 is MNHEY and CDR2 is SMNVEV in the germline V gene (reference sequence).

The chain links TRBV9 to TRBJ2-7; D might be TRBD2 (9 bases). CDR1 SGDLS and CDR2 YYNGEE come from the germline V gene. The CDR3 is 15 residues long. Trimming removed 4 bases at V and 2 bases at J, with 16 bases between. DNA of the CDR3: TGTGCCAGCAGCCAGGGGGCGGGAGGGGCCTACGAGCAGTACTTC. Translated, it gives CASSQGAGGAYEQYF. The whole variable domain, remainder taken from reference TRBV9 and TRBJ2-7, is DSGVTQTPKHLITATGQRVTLRCSPRSGDLSVYWYQQSLDQGLQFLIQYYNGEERAKGNILERFSAQQFPDLHSELNLSSLELGDSALYFCASSQGAGGAYEQYFGPGTRLTVT.

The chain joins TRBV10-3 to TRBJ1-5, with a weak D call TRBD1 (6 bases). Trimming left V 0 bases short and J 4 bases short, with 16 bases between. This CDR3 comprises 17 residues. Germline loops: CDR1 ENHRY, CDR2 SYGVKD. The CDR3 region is CAISESKAAGVNQPQHF. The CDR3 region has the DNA TGTGCCATCAGTGAGTCGAAAGCGGCAGGGGTTAATCAGCCCCAGCATTTT.

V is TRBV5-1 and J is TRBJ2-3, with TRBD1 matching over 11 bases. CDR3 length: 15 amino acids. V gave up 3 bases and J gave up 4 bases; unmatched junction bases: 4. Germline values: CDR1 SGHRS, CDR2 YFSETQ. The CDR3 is CASSYRDRGADTQYF. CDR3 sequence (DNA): TGCGCCAGCAGCTACCGGGACAGGGGGGCAGATACGCAGTATTTT. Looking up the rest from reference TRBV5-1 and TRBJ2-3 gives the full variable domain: KAGVTQTPRYLIKTRGQQVTLSCSPISGHRSVSWYQQTPGQGLQFLFEYFSETQRNKGNFPGRFSGRQFSNSRSEMNVSTLELGDSALYLCASSYRDRGADTQYFGPGTRLTVL.

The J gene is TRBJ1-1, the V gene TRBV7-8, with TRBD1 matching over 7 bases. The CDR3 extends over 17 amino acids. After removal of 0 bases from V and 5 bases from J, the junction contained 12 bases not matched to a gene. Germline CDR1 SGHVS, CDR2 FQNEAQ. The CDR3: CASSLARTGAEGTEAFF. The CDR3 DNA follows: TGTGCCAGCAGCTTAGCTCGCACAGGGGCCGAGGGGACTGAAGCTTTCTTT.

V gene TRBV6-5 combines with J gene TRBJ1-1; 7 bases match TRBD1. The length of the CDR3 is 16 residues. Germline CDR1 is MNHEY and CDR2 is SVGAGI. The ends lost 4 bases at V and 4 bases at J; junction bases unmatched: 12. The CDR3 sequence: CASSFGQAGLGTEAFF. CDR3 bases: TGTGCCAGCAGTTTCGGACAGGCAGGCCTGGGCACTGAAGCTTTCTTT.

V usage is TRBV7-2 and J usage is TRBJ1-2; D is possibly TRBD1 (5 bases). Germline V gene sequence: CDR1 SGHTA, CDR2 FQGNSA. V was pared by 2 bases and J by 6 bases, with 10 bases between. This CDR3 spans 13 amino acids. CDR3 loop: CASSLFTRDGYTF. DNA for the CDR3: TGTGCCAGCAGCTTATTTACCAGGGATGGCTACACCTTC.

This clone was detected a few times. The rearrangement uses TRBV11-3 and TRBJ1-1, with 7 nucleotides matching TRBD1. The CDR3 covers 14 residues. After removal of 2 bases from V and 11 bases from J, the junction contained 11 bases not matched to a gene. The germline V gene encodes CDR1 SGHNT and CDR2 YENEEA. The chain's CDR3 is CASSLKDTGTVAFF. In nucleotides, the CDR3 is TGTGCCAGCAGCTTAAAGGATACCGGGACAGTGGCTTTCTTT.

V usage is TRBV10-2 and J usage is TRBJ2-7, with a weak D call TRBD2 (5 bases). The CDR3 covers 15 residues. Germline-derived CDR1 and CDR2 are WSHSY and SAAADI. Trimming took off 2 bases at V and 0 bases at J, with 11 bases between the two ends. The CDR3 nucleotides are TGCGCCAGCAGTGAGACCCCGGACTCCTCCTACGAGCAGTACTTC. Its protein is CASSETPDSSYEQYF.

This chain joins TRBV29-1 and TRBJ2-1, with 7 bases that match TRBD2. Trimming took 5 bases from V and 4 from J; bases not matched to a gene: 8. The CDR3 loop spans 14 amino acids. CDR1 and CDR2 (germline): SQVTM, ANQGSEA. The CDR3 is CSVRGGGVYNEQFF. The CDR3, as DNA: TGCAGCGTTCGCGGGGGAGGGGTATACAATGAGCAGTTCTTC.

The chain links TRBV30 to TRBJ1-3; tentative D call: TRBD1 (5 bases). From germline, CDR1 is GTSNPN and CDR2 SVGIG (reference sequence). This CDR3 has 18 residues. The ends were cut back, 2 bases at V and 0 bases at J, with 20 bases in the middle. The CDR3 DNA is TGTGCCTGGAGTTCAATTTTCAGGGTAAAAGGCTCTGGAAACACCATATATTTT. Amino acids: CAWSSIFRVKGSGNTIYF.

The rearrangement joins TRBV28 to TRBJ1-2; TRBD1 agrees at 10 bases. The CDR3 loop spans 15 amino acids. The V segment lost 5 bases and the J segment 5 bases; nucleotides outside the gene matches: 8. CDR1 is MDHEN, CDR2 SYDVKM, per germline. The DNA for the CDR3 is TGTGCCAGCAGTCCCGGGACAGGGGAATGGTATGGCTACACCTTC. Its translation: CASSPGTGEWYGYTF.

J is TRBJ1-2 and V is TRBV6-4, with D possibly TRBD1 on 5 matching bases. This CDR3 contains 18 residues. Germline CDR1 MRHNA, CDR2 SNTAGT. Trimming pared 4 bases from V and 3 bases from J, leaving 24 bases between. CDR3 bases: TGTGCCAGCAGTGCCCTCAGGGAGGTGGGTTCCTCTTACTATGGCTACACCTTC. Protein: CASSALREVGSSYYGYTF.

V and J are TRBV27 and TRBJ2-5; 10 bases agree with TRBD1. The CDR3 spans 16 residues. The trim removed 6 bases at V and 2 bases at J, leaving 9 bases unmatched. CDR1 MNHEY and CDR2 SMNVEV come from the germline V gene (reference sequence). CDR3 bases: TGTGCCAGCAGCGTCAATCCGGGACAGGGGCAAGAGACCCAGTACTTC. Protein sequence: CASSVNPGQGQETQYF.

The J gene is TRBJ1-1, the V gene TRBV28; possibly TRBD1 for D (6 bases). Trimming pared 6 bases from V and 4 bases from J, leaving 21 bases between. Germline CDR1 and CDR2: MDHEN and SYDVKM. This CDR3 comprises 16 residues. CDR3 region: CASSATAGGGGTEAFF. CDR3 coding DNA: TGTGCCAGCAGCGCTACTGCTGGGGGCGGAGGCACTGAAGCTTTCTTT.

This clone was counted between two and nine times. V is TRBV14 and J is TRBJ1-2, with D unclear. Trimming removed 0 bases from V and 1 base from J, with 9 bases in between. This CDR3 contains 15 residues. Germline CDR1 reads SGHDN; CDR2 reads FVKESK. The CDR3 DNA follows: TGTGCCAGCAGCCAAGAAGCAACAGTTAACTATGGCTACACCTTC. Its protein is CASSQEATVNYGYTF.